The entry below gives a single TCR beta chain sequence along with its context. The antigen is not known. This record belongs to a study of tumor and adjacent non-tumor tissue in lung cancer. Study context: There were fewer than 15 adenocarcinoma, a couple of squamous cell carcinoma and 1 small cell lung cancer cases. The patients, around 10 men and 5 or 6 women, were roughly 30 to 76 with stage I to III disease. Study conclusions and caveats: Compared with tumor, normal lung showed significantly lower TCR diversity. Top 100 clones took a larger repertoire share in normal lung.

The library came from three nested PCR rounds adapted from ARM-PCR protocols. TCRdb re-called the multiplex PCR reads with MiXCR, one entry per CDR3 protein. The table lists about 86,000 distinct CDR3 sequences, around three quarters of them singletons. No cell sorting was done before RNA was extracted from the tissue. This non-tumor lung sample came from over 3 cm beyond the tumor edge. Input material: distant non-tumor lung tissue. The TCR comes from a woman aged 50 to 60 with non-small cell lung cancer.

The CDR3 reads CASSRPRLVGGIETQYF. CDR3 nucleotides: TGTGCCAGCAGTAGGCCTAGACTAGTGGGAGGTATAGAGACCCAGTACTTC. This rearrangement joins TRBV6-6 to TRBJ2-5, with D maybe TRBD2 (6 bases). The germline V and J ends were trimmed by 5 bases and 4 bases, with 23 bases remaining between them. CDR3 length: 17 residues. Per the germline V gene, CDR1 is MNHNY and CDR2 is SVGAGI (reference sequence).